A single sample gave rise to the 27 T cell receptor beta chains below, sequenced in a study of long-term antiretroviral therapy in people with HIV. This was the immunoSEQ v3.0 assay at survey level. Repertoires were generated with immunoSEQ multiplex PCR, while TCRdb's copy carries only in-frame clones and drops some. The table records about 31,000 clones, 75% to 90% of them present only once. Source: unsorted PBMCs, taken 0.8 years before starting antiretroviral therapy. These receptors all come from a man between 18 and 29 years old with HIV.

The rearrangement uses TRBV29-1 and TRBJ2-2; unclear D gene. Germline V lookup: CDR1 SQVTM, CDR2 ANQGSEA. The length of the CDR3 is 15 residues. V lost 0 bases to trimming and J lost 6 bases, with 14 bases between them. CDR3 coding DNA: TGCAGCGTTGAAGATCCGTATGGAGCCCCCGGGGAGCTGTTTTTT. Its translation: CSVEDPYGAPGELFF.

The rearrangement uses TRBV27 and TRBJ1-1; D uncertain. The CDR3 consists of 14 residues. Germline CDR1 reads MNHEY; CDR2 reads SMNVEV (reference sequence). V was pared by 5 bases and J by 0 bases, with 10 bases between. CDR3 bases: TGTGCCAGCAGTCATGTTGGGGTGAACACTGAAGCTTTCTTT. Translated: CASSHVGVNTEAFF.

This rearrangement joins TRBV5-1 to TRBJ2-2; 7 positions agree with TRBD2. CDR1 SGHRS and CDR2 YFSETQ come from the germline V gene. Trimming at V came to 4 bases and at J to 5 bases, leaving 8 bases not matched to a gene. The CDR3 extends over 15 amino acids. The CDR3 protein is CASSNGLVGTGELFF. DNA of the CDR3: TGCGCCAGCAGCAACGGACTAGTCGGAACCGGGGAGCTGTTTTTT.

The chain employs TRBV27 and TRBJ2-7, with 9 nucleotides matching TRBD1. J gave up 4 bases and V 6 bases, and 7 bases lay outside the gene matches. Germline CDR1 is MNHEY and CDR2 is SMNVEV (reference sequence). The CDR3 totals 14 residues. The CDR3 spells CASRMTGGRYEQYF. CDR3 coding DNA: TGTGCCAGCAGAATGACAGGGGGGCGATACGAGCAGTACTTC.

J is TRBJ1-2 and V is TRBV5-1; D gene unclear. The CDR3 length is 15 residues. The V gene lost 5 bases and the J gene lost 0 bases, with 14 bases spanning the gap. Germline CDR1 SGHRS, CDR2 YFSETQ. This CDR3 reads CASSTEPTSNYGYTF. In DNA, the CDR3 is TGCGCCAGCAGTACAGAACCAACTTCTAACTATGGCTACACCTTC.

This chain joins TRBV6-5 and TRBJ1-2; D is uncertain. CDR1 and CDR2 from the germline V gene are MNHEY and SVGAGI. V lost 0 bases and J lost 0, with 8 bases in between. The CDR3 covers 15 residues. The CDR3 reads CASSYSRSPNYGYTF. The CDR3 DNA reads TGTGCCAGCAGTTACTCCCGGTCCCCTAACTATGGCTACACCTTC.

Only a few counts were recorded for this clone. The chain recombines TRBV7-9 with TRBJ2-3; D unresolved. The CDR3 is made up of 12 amino acids. The V end was cut by 0 bases, the J end by 2 bases, with 0 bases between. Germline CDR1 reads SEHNR; CDR2 reads FQNEAQ (reference sequence). CDR3 nucleotide sequence: TGTGCCAGCAGCTTAGCCACAGATACGCAGTATTTT. It encodes CASSLATDTQYF.

V usage is TRBV19 and J usage is TRBJ1-5, with D perhaps TRBD1 (6 bases). V was clipped by 1 base and J by 9 bases, with 19 bases between them. This CDR3 has 16 residues. The V gene's germline CDR1 is LNHDA and CDR2 SQIVND (reference sequence). CDR3: CASSIGGRSGAMPQHF. The CDR3 DNA sequence: TGTGCCAGTAGTATAGGGGGCAGGTCGGGGGCGATGCCCCAGCATTTT.

This rearrangement joins TRBV6-1 to TRBJ2-7; D is ambiguous. Germline CDR1 and CDR2: MNHNS and SASEGT. V was clipped by 7 bases and J by 3 bases, with 16 bases between them. This CDR3 has 14 residues. The CDR3 DNA reads as TGTGCCAGCAAAACTCGGGCAGGAGTCTACGAGCAGTACTTC. It codes for CASKTRAGVYEQYF.

J is TRBJ1-2 and V is TRBV19; no firm D call. The germline gives CDR1 LNHDA, CDR2 SQIVND (reference sequence). The CDR3 length is 16 residues. V dropped 5 bases and J dropped 3 bases, with 19 bases sitting between them. In nucleotides, the CDR3 is TGTGCCAGTAGTCGTGACCGGGCTTACTATTACTATGGCTACACCTTC. Its translation is CASSRDRAYYYYGYTF.

V gene TRBV12-2 combines with J gene TRBJ2-6. TRBV12-2 is a listed pseudogene. This CDR3 is built from 16 residues. The CDR3 DNA is TGTGCAAGTCGCCAACCACCCGCAACCGGGGCCAACGTCCTGACTTTC. This encodes CASRQPPATGANVLTF.

The rearrangement joins TRBV7-3 to TRBJ2-3, with D perhaps TRBD1 (6 bases). This CDR3 region has 17 residues. CDR1 is SGHTA, CDR2 FQGTGA, per germline. V lost 1 base and J 1 base, leaving 15 bases between the germline ends. The CDR3 loop reads CASSLRGTGPGTDTQYF. In DNA form, the CDR3 reads TGTGCCAGCAGCTTAAGGGGTACAGGGCCTGGCACAGATACGCAGTATTTT.

The chain has TRBV6-5 and TRBJ2-1, with D unresolved. This CDR3 is built from 15 residues. The V end lost 5 bases, the J end lost 0 bases, and 11 bases lay between the germline ends. Germline values: CDR1 MNHEY, CDR2 SVGAGI. CDR3 residues: CASSHPESSYNEQFF. CDR3 nucleotide sequence: TGTGCCAGCAGTCACCCCGAGAGCTCCTACAATGAGCAGTTCTTC.

The V gene is TRBV19, the J gene TRBJ1-2; a possible D gene is TRBD1 (6 bases). The V gene's germline CDR1 is LNHDA and CDR2 SQIVND (reference sequence). This CDR3 spans 15 amino acids. V lost 2 bases and J lost 2, with 12 bases in between. CDR3 protein: CASSIMWGLNYGYTF. Written as DNA, the CDR3 is TGTGCCAGTAGTATAATGTGGGGGCTGAACTATGGCTACACCTTC.

This chain joins TRBV15 and TRBJ1-5; D ambiguous. Germline loops: CDR1 LNHNV, CDR2 YYDKDF (reference sequence). This CDR3 spans 16 amino acids. Trimming took 0 bases from V and 0 from J, leaving 9 bases between them. Here the CDR3 DNA reads TGTGCCACCAGCAGAGAGTTTGGGGTTAGCAATCAGCCCCAGCATTTT. Amino acid sequence: CATSREFGVSNQPQHF.

The chain has TRBV4-2 and TRBJ2-3, with 11 bases lining up with TRBD2. Germline lookup yields CDR1 LGHNA and CDR2 YNFKEQ. CDR3 length equals 16 residues. V lost 2 bases and J lost 4; bases outside the gene matches: 5. CDR3 DNA: TGTGCCAGCAGCCAATTAGCGGGGGGGCTCGCAGATACGCAGTATTTT. Residues: CASSQLAGGLADTQYF.

This chain links TRBV9 with TRBJ1-3; no reliable D call. This CDR3 contains 15 residues. Deletions cut 4 bases from V and 0 bases from J, with 11 bases between. The germline V gene encodes CDR1 SGDLS and CDR2 YYNGEE. The CDR3 DNA reads as TGTGCCAGCAGCCTCGACGGGTTCTCTGGAAACACCATATATTTT. It encodes CASSLDGFSGNTIYF.

Only one count was recorded for this clone. This rearrangement joins TRBV6-5 to TRBJ2-1; a possible D gene is TRBD2 (5 bases). The CDR3 has 11 residues. Deletions cut 6 bases from V and 6 bases from J, with 6 bases between. Per the germline V gene, CDR1 is MNHEY and CDR2 is SVGAGI. The CDR3 loop is CASRGSNEQFF. CDR3 in DNA: TGTGCCAGCAGGGGGAGCAATGAGCAGTTCTTC.

This chain uses TRBV9 with TRBJ1-6; D not certain. CDR3 length equals 15 residues. The germline gives CDR1 SGDLS, CDR2 YYNGEE. Trimming pared 1 base from V and 9 bases from J, leaving 14 bases between. This CDR3 is CASSVSADALSPLHF. In DNA, the CDR3 is TGTGCCAGCAGCGTATCCGCGGATGCCCTTTCACCCCTCCACTTT.

The chain links TRBV9 to TRBJ1-5; TRBD1 aligns across 7 bases. Germline CDR1 and CDR2: SGDLS and YYNGEE. V lost 4 bases, J lost 5 bases, and 9 bases stayed unmatched. This CDR3 contains 15 residues. This chain's CDR3 is CASSLTGTEDQPQHF. The CDR3 DNA reads TGTGCCAGCAGCCTAACCGGGACAGAGGATCAGCCCCAGCATTTT.

This clone has only a few counts. The chain couples TRBV7-3 to TRBJ2-7; D is perhaps TRBD1 (6 bases). This CDR3 has 14 residues. Per the germline V gene, CDR1 is SGHTA and CDR2 is FQGTGA. V lost 4 bases and J lost 6, with 16 bases in between. The CDR3 nucleotides read TGTGCCAGCAGCTCCACAGGGCCCGCGGGCGAGCAGTACTTC. It yields the protein CASSSTGPAGEQYF.

The chain employs TRBV27 and TRBJ2-3; TRBD1 matches 10 bases. The CDR3 totals 15 residues. Germline CDR1 is MNHEY and CDR2 is SMNVEV (reference sequence). V lost 4 bases, J lost 3 bases, and 4 bases stayed unmatched. The CDR3, as DNA: TGTGCCAGCAGTTCAGGACAGGGGGGAACAGATACGCAGTATTTT. Its translation is CASSSGQGGTDTQYF.

V is TRBV5-1 and J is TRBJ1-1, with a tentative D call TRBD1 (6 bases). Germline CDR1 SGHRS, CDR2 YFSETQ. The CDR3 is 15 residues long. V dropped 1 base and J dropped 3 bases, with 13 bases sitting between them. The CDR3 sequence: CASSLLGGGDTEAFF. In nucleotides, the CDR3 is TGCGCCAGCAGCTTGTTGGGGGGCGGGGACACTGAAGCTTTCTTT. The whole variable domain, remainder taken from reference TRBV5-1 and TRBJ1-1, is KAGVTQTPRYLIKTRGQQVTLSCSPISGHRSVSWYQQTPGQGLQFLFEYFSETQRNKGNFPGRFSGRQFSNSRSEMNVSTLELGDSALYLCASSLLGGGDTEAFFGQGTRLTVV.

V gene TRBV11-3 combines with J gene TRBJ2-3, with D possibly being TRBD2 (6 bases). Trimming shortened V by 4 bases and J by 4 bases, and 9 bases separated the two germline ends. CDR3 length: 13 residues. The germline V gene has CDR1 SGHNT and CDR2 YENEEA. CDR3: CASSSPGADTQYF. CDR3 nucleotide sequence: TGTGCCAGCAGCTCCCCGGGGGCAGATACGCAGTATTTT.

This clone was observed a few times. Distinct nucleotide sequences in the sample also encode this CDR3. The chain has TRBV6-1 and TRBJ1-1, with 7 bases that match TRBD1. CDR3 length: 14 amino acids. The junction had 5 bases not matched to a gene; V was cut back by 6 bases and J by 1 base. Germline V CDR1 and CDR2: MNHNS, SASEGT. CDR3 DNA sequence: TGTGCCAGCAGCCCGACAGGGAAGAACACTGAAGCTTTCTTT. It codes for CASSPTGKNTEAFF.

V is TRBV14 and J is TRBJ2-7; 8 bases agree with TRBD1. CDR3 size: 17 residues. V trimming: 4 bases; J trimming: 2 bases; junction bases outside the gene matches: 13. Germline CDR1 and CDR2: SGHDN and FVKESK. CDR3 nucleotide sequence: TGTGCCAGCAGCCTGACAACCCGGGACAGGCAAGCCTACGAGCAGTACTTC. Translation gives CASSLTTRDRQAYEQYF.

The V and J genes are TRBV29-1 and TRBJ1-1, with D hard to call. Between the trimmed V and J ends, which lost 8 bases and 1 base, there was a span of 14 bases. Germline V gives CDR1 SQVTM, CDR2 ANQGSEA. CDR3 length equals 13 residues. CDR3 loop: CSSRVTQNTEAFF. CDR3 DNA sequence: TGCAGCTCCCGGGTCACCCAGAACACTGAAGCTTTCTTT.